This T cell receptor (beta chain) was profiled in a study of control samples from healthy donors and cancer patients. The V and J ends lost 3 bases and 3 bases, in that order; junction bases with no gene match: 2. Germline CDR1 is GTSNPN and CDR2 is SVGIG (reference sequence). The CDR3 loop spans 13 amino acids. Clones were read by immunoSEQ multiplex PCR, and TCRdb kept only the in-frame ones, dropping some. This table holds some 28,000 clones, approximately 79% found once. The receptor was isolated from a man aged 60-69 years with head and neck cancer. The chain employs TRBV30 and TRBJ1-5; 7 bases agree with TRBD1. The sequenced sample was PBMCs. The CDR3 bases are TGTGCCTGGAGCGGGACAGACAATCAGCCCCAGCATTTT. Its translation: CAWSGTDNQPQHF.